The clone carrying this TCR beta chain has just a few counts. Time point reported: newly diagnosed GD, antithyroid drugs for less than 3 months. With RNA extracted from PBMCs as input, the TCR library was made. The CDR3 loop spans 14 amino acids. Trimming removed 4 bases from V and 10 bases from J; junction bases left unmatched: 8. The germline gives CDR1 LGHDT, CDR2 YNNKEL (reference sequence). The data belong to a study of regulatory T cells in long-lasting Graves disease. Sequencing libraries for TCR beta were prepared with iRepertoire HTBI primers and Arm-PCR of CDR3 regions. TCRdb independently ran MiXCR on the multiplex PCR reads; one entry per CDR3 protein. The data contain 400,000 to 650,000 distinct CDR3 sequences, roughly 16% of them seen just once; the ten biggest clones take up approximately 25%. This same sample was also taken into another study, of T cells in Graves' hyperthyroidism and ophthalmopathy.

Specimen: peripheral blood mononuclear cells (PBMCs), collected at new diagnosis, from a patient treated with antithyroid drugs. The sequence came from a woman aged 35 to 59 with Graves disease. V is TRBV3-1 and J is TRBJ2-1; 9 positions match TRBD2. CDR3 region: CASSLVAGADEQFF. CDR3 coding DNA: TGTGCCAGCAGCCTTGTAGCGGGGGCAGACGAGCAGTTCTTC.